Presented here are 25 T cell receptor beta chains from one specimen sequenced in a study of control samples from healthy donors and cancer patients. Only in-frame clones appear in the TCRdb table, and some are missing; sequencing was by immunoSEQ multiplex PCR. The table lists tens of thousands of clones, roughly 89% of them singletons. The specimen was blood. The receptors derive from a man in his fifties in good health.

As DNA, the CDR3 is TGTGCCAGCAGCCAAGACCAGGGGGGGTCCTATGGCTACACCTTC. Its protein product is CASSQDQGGSYGYTF. V usage is TRBV4-2 and J usage is TRBJ1-2; the match to TRBD1 covers 7 bases. The CDR3 sequence is 15 residues long. V lost 0 bases, J lost 4 bases, and 5 bases stayed unmatched. The germline CDR1 and CDR2 sequences are LGHNA and YNFKEQ.

The chain uses TRBV19 and TRBJ1-3; 8 bases agree with TRBD1. CDR1 and CDR2 (germline): LNHDA, SQIVND (reference sequence). This CDR3 is built from 17 residues. V shed 5 bases and J 0 bases; nucleotides not matched to a gene: 9. The CDR3 region has the DNA TGTGCCAGTAGTTCAGGGGGCGCCGGAAACTCTGGAAACACCATATATTTT. This codes for CASSSGGAGNSGNTIYF.

The rearrangement links TRBV24-1 to TRBJ2-3; D uncertain. CDR1 and CDR2 (germline): KGHDR, SFDVKD. This CDR3 comprises 13 residues. V lost 3 bases, J lost 0 bases, and 3 bases lay in between. The CDR3 coding sequence is TGTGCCACCAGTGATAAAAGCACAGATACGCAGTATTTT. It translates to CATSDKSTDTQYF.

Only one count was recorded for this clone. This rearrangement joins TRBV2 to TRBJ2-1; tentatively, D is TRBD1 (5 bases). The CDR3 totals 13 residues. From germline, CDR1 is SNHLY and CDR2 FYNNEI. Deletions cut 4 bases from V and 8 bases from J, with 12 bases between. The CDR3 loop reads CASSVQGRDEQFF. CDR3 nucleotide sequence: TGTGCCAGCAGTGTTCAGGGAAGGGATGAGCAGTTCTTC.

As to this clone: Additional DNA sequences in this sample encode the identical CDR3. This chain connects TRBV5-1 to TRBJ2-3; D is undetermined. Trimming removed 2 bases from V and 3 bases from J, with 7 bases in between. Germline V gives CDR1 SGHRS, CDR2 YFSETQ. The CDR3 covers 13 residues. The CDR3 DNA sequence: TGCGCCAGCAGCTTAGGAAGGACAGATACGCAGTATTTT. This translates into CASSLGRTDTQYF.

The chain is built from TRBV4-1 and TRBJ1-6; 9 bases are a match to TRBD1. Germline V CDR1 and CDR2: MGHRA, YSYEKL. This CDR3 has 15 residues. J gave up 7 bases and V 1 base, and 2 bases lay outside the gene matches. Written as DNA, the CDR3 is TGCGCCAGCAGCCAAGGGGACAGGGTAAATTCACCCCTCCACTTT. It codes for CASSQGDRVNSPLHF.

The CDR3 nucleotides are TGTGCCAGCAGTCGTCAGACAGGTCCGAACACTGAAGCTTTCTTT. Translating gives CASSRQTGPNTEAFF. The chain has TRBV2 and TRBJ1-1; possible D gene TRBD1, 6 bases. The CDR3 spans 15 residues. V was clipped by 5 bases and J by 1 base, with 14 bases between them. Per germline, CDR1 SNHLY and CDR2 FYNNEI.

This clone was picked up a small number of times. The chain has TRBV9 and TRBJ2-3; D remains unclear. This CDR3 region has 15 residues. V lost 0 bases to trimming and J lost 1 base, with 9 bases between them. Looked up from germline, CDR1 is SGDLS and CDR2 is YYNGEE. The CDR3 DNA sequence: TGTGCCAGCAGCGTAGGTAGTATCCGCACAGATACGCAGTATTTT. Translated, it gives CASSVGSIRTDTQYF.

The CDR3 reads CASSDTGDQPQHF. The DNA for the CDR3 is TGTGCCAGCAGTGATACAGGGGATCAGCCCCAGCATTTT. This chain links TRBV6-1 with TRBJ1-5, with TRBD1 matching over 7 bases. The CDR3 totals 13 residues. With 3 bases clipped from V and 5 bases from J, the junction kept 1 base outside the gene matches. The germline CDR1 and CDR2 sequences are MNHNS and SASEGT.

The rearrangement links TRBV15 to TRBJ1-4, with D maybe TRBD1 (6 bases). The CDR3 contains 13 residues. The V gene's germline CDR1 is LNHNV and CDR2 YYDKDF (reference sequence). V lost 1 base and J 8 bases, leaving 8 bases between the germline ends. CDR3 sequence (DNA): TGTGCCACCAGCAGAGGACAGGAGGAAAAACTGTTTTTT. It translates to CATSRGQEEKLFF.

This chain links TRBV7-2 with TRBJ1-5; maybe TRBD1 (5 bases). This CDR3 region has 15 residues. V dropped 5 bases and J dropped 4 bases, with 15 bases sitting between them. The V gene's germline CDR1 is SGHTA and CDR2 FQGNSA. The CDR3 DNA sequence: TGTGCCAGCAGCCTAACAGGTGGTGGGAATCAGCCCCAGCATTTT. It encodes CASSLTGGGNQPQHF.

This clone was detected only a few times. The V gene is TRBV13, the J gene TRBJ2-7; D is perhaps TRBD1 (6 bases). The germline V gene encodes CDR1 PRHDT and CDR2 FYEKMQ (reference sequence). This CDR3 contains 12 residues. V was shortened by 6 bases and J by 5 bases, with 11 bases between the two germline ends. The CDR3 DNA sequence: TGTGCCAGCAGATATGACAGGAACGAGCAGTACTTC. Its protein product is CASRYDRNEQYF.

This chain joins TRBV19 and TRBJ1-4; D gene ambiguous. Trimming took 7 bases from V and 15 from J, leaving 21 bases between them. The CDR3 is 13 residues long. The V gene's germline CDR1 is LNHDA and CDR2 SQIVND (reference sequence). CDR3 sequence (DNA): TGTGCCAGTACCTCGCCGGAAGGCGTGAAGGTGTTTTTT. This translates into CASTSPEGVKVFF.

The V gene is TRBV7-2, the J gene TRBJ2-7; D possibly corresponds to TRBD2 (5 bases). V was pared by 1 base and J by 5 bases, with 6 bases between. CDR1 and CDR2 from the germline V gene are SGHTA and FQGNSA. The CDR3 extends over 12 amino acids. The CDR3 reads CASSLDGNEQYF. The CDR3 DNA sequence: TGTGCCAGCAGCTTAGACGGGAACGAGCAGTACTTC. The full variable domain, rest sourced from reference TRBV7-2 and TRBJ2-7, is GAGVSQSPSNKVTEKGKDVELRCDPISGHTALYWYRQSLGQGLEFLIYFQGNSAPDKSGLPSDRFSAERTGGSVSTLTIQRTQQEDSAVYLCASSLDGNEQYFGPGTRLTVT.

The V gene is TRBV9, the J gene TRBJ2-1; D could derive from TRBD1 or TRBD2 (6 bases each). The V gene lost 2 bases and the J gene lost 9 bases, with 18 bases spanning the gap. The germline V gene has CDR1 SGDLS and CDR2 YYNGEE. The CDR3 consists of 15 residues. The CDR3, as DNA: TGTGCCAGCAGCGTTCGCCCGGAGGGGGTTGGTGAGCAGTTCTTC. It encodes CASSVRPEGVGEQFF. Filled out from reference TRBV9 and TRBJ2-1, the complete variable domain reads DSGVTQTPKHLITATGQRVTLRCSPRSGDLSVYWYQQSLDQGLQFLIQYYNGEERAKGNILERFSAQQFPDLHSELNLSSLELGDSALYFCASSVRPEGVGEQFFGPGTRLTVL.

CDR3 region: CSVEGRANEQFF. The CDR3 DNA reads TGCAGCGTTGAGGGCAGGGCAAATGAGCAGTTCTTC. This rearrangement joins TRBV29-1 to TRBJ2-1, with D tentatively TRBD1 (5 bases). The CDR3 spans 12 residues. Trimming cost V 3 bases and J 7 bases, with 10 bases left between them. From germline, CDR1 is SQVTM and CDR2 ANQGSEA.

J is TRBJ2-5 and V is TRBV28; D is unresolved. This CDR3 has 12 amino acids. The V gene's germline CDR1 is MDHEN and CDR2 SYDVKM. Trimming cost V 8 bases and J 0 bases, with 7 bases left between them. The CDR3 sequence is CASSTNQETQYF. As DNA, the CDR3 is TGTGCCAGCTCGACGAACCAAGAGACCCAGTACTTC.

The chain carries TRBV27 and TRBJ1-1, with D possibly TRBD1 on 6 matching bases. This CDR3 is 14 amino acids long. Germline CDR1 and CDR2: MNHEY and SMNVEV (reference sequence). V lost 6 bases to trimming and J lost 4 bases, with 15 bases between them. The CDR3 spells CASREGGRVTEAFF. DNA for the CDR3: TGTGCCAGCAGGGAGGGGGGGCGGGTCACTGAAGCTTTCTTT.

The chain carries TRBV5-1 and TRBJ1-6; D is unresolved. V lost 4 bases and J lost 9, with 14 bases in between. The germline CDR1 and CDR2 sequences are SGHRS and YFSETQ. The CDR3 consists of 14 residues. The CDR3 here is CASSPKEAFSPLHF. The CDR3 DNA is TGCGCCAGCAGCCCGAAGGAGGCCTTTTCACCCCTCCACTTT.

CDR3 region: CASSSPHGYTF. DNA of the CDR3: TGTGCCAGCAGTTCCCCGCATGGCTACACCTTC. The rearrangement joins TRBV28 to TRBJ1-2; D unclear. Germline values: CDR1 MDHEN, CDR2 SYDVKM. V was trimmed by 4 bases and J by 6 bases, leaving 6 bases between them. The CDR3 contains 11 residues.

CDR3 protein: CASGLIEANVLTF. In nucleotides, the CDR3 is TGTGCTAGTGGATTGATTGAGGCCAACGTCCTGACTTTC. The chain links TRBV12-5 to TRBJ2-6; D gene uncertain. The CDR3 totals 13 residues. The germline V gene encodes CDR1 LGHNT and CDR2 FRNRAP. Trimming cost V 6 bases and J 6 bases, with 9 bases left between them.

The chain joins TRBV5-6 to TRBJ2-5; perhaps TRBD1 as D (6 bases). This CDR3 has 15 residues. V shed 1 base and J shed 2 bases, with 12 bases lying between them. Germline CDR1 SGHDT, CDR2 YYEEEE. DNA of the CDR3: TGTGCCAGCAGCTTGACCGGCAGGGGACAAGAGACCCAGTACTTC. Encoded protein: CASSLTGRGQETQYF.

V gene TRBV6-1 combines with J gene TRBJ1-2; D is undetermined. The ends were cut back, 1 base at V and 7 bases at J, with 10 bases in the middle. Looked up from germline, CDR1 is MNHNS and CDR2 is SASEGT. This CDR3 spans 13 amino acids. The CDR3 DNA reads as TGTGCCAGCAGTGAAGAAAGGGATCGTGGCTACACCTTC. Its protein product is CASSEERDRGYTF.

The chain joins TRBV2 to TRBJ2-7; D remains unclear. The CDR3 runs to 13 residues. CDR1 and CDR2 from the germline V gene are SNHLY and FYNNEI. V was trimmed by 6 bases and J by 5 bases, leaving 14 bases between them. CDR3 sequence (DNA): TGTGCCAGCAGGCCCAAAGGGCTGGACGAGCAGTACTTC. It encodes CASRPKGLDEQYF.

This sequence joins TRBV5-1 and TRBJ2-2, with D possibly being TRBD1 (6 bases). Germline V gene data show CDR1 as SGHRS and CDR2 as YFSETQ. This CDR3 has 14 amino acids. The V end lost 6 bases, the J end lost 1 base, and 10 bases lay between the germline ends. The CDR3 spells CASKPGQNTGELFF. In nucleotides, the CDR3 is TGCGCCAGCAAGCCGGGACAGAACACCGGGGAGCTGTTTTTT.